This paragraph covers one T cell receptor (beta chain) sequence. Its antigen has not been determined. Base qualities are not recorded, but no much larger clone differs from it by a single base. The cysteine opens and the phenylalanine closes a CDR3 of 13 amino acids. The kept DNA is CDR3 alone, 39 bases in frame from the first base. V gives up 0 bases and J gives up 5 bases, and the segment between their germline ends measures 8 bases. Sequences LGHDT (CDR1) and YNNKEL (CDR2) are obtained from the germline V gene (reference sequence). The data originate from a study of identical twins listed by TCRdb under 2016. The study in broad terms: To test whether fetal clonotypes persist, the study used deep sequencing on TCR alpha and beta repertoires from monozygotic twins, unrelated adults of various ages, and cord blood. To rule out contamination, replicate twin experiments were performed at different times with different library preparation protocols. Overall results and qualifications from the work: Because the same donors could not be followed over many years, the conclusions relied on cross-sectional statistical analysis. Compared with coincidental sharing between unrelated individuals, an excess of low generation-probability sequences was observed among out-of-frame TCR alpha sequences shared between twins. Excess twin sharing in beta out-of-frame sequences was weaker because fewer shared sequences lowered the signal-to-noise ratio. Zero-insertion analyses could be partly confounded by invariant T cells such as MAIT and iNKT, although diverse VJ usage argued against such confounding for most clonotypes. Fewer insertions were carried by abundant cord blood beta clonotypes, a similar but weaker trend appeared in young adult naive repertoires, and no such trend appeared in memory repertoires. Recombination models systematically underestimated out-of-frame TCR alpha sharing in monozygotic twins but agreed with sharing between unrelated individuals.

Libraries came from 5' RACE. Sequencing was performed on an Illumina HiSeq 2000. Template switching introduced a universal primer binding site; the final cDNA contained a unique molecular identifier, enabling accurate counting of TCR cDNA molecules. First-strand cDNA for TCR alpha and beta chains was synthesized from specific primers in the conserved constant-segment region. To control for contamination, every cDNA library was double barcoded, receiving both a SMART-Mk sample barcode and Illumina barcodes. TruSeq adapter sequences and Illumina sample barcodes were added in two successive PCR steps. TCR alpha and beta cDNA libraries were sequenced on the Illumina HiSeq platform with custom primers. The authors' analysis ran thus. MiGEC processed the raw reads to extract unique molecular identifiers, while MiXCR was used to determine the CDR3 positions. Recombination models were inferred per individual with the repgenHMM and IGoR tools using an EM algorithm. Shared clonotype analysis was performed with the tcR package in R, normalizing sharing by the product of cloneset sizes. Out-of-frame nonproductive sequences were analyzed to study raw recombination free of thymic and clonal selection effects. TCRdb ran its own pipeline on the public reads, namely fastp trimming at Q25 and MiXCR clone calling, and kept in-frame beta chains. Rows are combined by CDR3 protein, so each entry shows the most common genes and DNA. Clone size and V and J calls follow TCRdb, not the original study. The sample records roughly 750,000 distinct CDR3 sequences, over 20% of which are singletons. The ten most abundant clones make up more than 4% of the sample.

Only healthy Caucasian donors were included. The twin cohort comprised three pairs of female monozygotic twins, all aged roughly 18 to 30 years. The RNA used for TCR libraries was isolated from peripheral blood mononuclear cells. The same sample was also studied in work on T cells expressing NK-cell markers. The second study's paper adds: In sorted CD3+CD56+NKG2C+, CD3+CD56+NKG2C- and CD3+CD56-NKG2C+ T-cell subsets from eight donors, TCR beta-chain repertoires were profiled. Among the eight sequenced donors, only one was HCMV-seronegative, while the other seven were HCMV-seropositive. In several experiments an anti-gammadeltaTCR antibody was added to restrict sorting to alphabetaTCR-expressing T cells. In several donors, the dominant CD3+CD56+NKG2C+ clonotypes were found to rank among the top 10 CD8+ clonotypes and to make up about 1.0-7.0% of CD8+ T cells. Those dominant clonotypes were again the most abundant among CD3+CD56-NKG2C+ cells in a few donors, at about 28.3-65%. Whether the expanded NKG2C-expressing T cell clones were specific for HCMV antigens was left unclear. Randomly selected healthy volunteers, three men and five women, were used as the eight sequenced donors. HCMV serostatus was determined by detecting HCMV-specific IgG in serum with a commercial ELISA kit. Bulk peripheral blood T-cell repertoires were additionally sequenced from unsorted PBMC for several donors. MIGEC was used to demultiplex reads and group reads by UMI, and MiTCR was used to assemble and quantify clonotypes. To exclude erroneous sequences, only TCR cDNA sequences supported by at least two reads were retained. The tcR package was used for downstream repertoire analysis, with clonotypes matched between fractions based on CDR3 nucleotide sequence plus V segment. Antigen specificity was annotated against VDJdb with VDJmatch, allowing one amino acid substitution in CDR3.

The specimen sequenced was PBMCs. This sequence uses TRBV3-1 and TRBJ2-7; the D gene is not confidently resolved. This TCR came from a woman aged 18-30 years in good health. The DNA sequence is TGTGCCAGCAGCCAAGAAATCACCCACGAGCAGTACTTC. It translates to CASSQEITHEQYF.